This TCR beta chain was captured in a study of blood T cells in healthy people across ages. This clonotype has just a few counts. The antigen remains unidentified. Regarding the study as a whole: Aged donors had fewer naive CD4+ cells and lower diversity than long-lived donors. Measured against age, TCR beta diversity per million T cells decreased in a roughly linear manner. Because sorting was not performed, PBMCs prevented conclusive naive versus antigen-experienced comparison.

The V and J ends lost 0 bases and 2 bases respectively, with 11 bases between them. CDR1 SGHRS and CDR2 YFSETQ come from the germline V gene. The CDR3 is 15 residues long. A sample-barcoded 5' primer and a J-beta primer mix were used in a second PCR of about 6 to 12 cycles. Every molecule of cDNA carried a tag from a template-switch adaptor with 12 random nucleotides. TCRdb re-called the 5' RACE reads with MiXCR, one entry per CDR3 protein. The sample lists 550,000 to 750,000 distinct CDR3 sequences; under 25% were seen once. This chain uses TRBV5-1 with TRBJ2-5; a possible D gene is TRBD2 (5 bases). The sequence came from a man aged 70-80 years in good health. The material sequenced was blood. The CDR3 sequence is CASSLVEGPQETQYF. CDR3 DNA sequence: TGCGCCAGCAGCTTGGTAGAGGGCCCACAAGAGACCCAGTACTTC.